Detailed here is one T cell receptor beta chain. No antigen is known for it. After removal of 5 bases from V and 0 bases from J, the junction contained 1 base not matched to a gene. This CDR3 contains 13 residues. Germline V gene sequence: CDR1 SQVTM, CDR2 ANQGSEA. The sample originates from a study of cytomegalovirus exposure and HLA in healthy donors. Healthy people donating bone marrow made up the donors. It was with 60 Vbeta and 13 Jbeta primers that the PCR ran. Using immunoSEQ multiplex PCR, the repertoire was profiled, and TCRdb retains in-frame clones only, with some absent. Of about 130,000 clones in the sample, around 80% were seen once. Findings of the study overall: In terms of immune exposure information, only CMV serostatus was available. When presence/absence was analysed, sequencing depth was taken to be roughly uniform across donors.

This sequence originates from a man aged 25 to 40 in good health. J is TRBJ1-5 and V is TRBV29-1, with 7 bases aligning to TRBD1. The sample was PBMCs. The CDR3 here is CSVTGDSNQPQHF. The CDR3 coding sequence is TGCAGCGTTACAGGGGATAGCAATCAGCCCCAGCATTTT.